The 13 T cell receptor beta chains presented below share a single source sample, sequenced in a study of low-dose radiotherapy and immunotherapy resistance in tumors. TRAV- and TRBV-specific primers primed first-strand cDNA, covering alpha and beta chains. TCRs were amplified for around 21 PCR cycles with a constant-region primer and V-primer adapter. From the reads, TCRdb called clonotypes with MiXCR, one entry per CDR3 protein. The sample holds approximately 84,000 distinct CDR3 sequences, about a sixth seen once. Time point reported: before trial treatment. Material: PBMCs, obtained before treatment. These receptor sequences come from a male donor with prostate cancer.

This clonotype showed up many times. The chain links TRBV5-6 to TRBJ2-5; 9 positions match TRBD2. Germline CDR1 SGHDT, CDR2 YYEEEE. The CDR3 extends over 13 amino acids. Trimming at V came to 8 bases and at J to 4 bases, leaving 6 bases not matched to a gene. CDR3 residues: CASSISGGETQYF. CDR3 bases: TGTGCCAGTTCAATTAGCGGGGGAGAGACCCAGTACTTC.

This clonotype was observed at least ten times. The CDR3 DNA follows: TGCGCCAGCAGCGAGAGGATGAGGGGGTCCAGGGGCTACACCTTC. Its protein is CASSERMRGSRGYTF. The J gene is TRBJ1-2, the V gene TRBV5-1, with D possibly matching TRBD1 (6 bases). V gave up 4 bases and J gave up 8 bases, with 21 bases separating them. Germline V gene sequence: CDR1 SGHRS, CDR2 YFSETQ. The CDR3 covers 15 residues.

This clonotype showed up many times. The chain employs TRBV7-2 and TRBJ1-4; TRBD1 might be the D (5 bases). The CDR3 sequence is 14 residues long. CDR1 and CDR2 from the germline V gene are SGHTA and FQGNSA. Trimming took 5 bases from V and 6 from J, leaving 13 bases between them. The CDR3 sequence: CASSVGPGDEKLFF. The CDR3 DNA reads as TGTGCCAGCAGCGTGGGACCTGGGGATGAAAAACTGTTTTTT. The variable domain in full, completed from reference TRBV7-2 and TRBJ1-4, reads GAGVSQSPSNKVTEKGKDVELRCDPISGHTALYWYRQSLGQGLEFLIYFQGNSAPDKSGLPSDRFSAERTGGSVSTLTIQRTQQEDSAVYLCASSVGPGDEKLFFGSGTQLSVL.

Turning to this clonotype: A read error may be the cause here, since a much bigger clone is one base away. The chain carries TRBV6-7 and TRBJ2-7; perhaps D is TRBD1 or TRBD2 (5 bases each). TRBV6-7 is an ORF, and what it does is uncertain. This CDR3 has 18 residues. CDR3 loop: CASSHSLTGTADSYEQYF. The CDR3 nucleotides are TGTGCCAGCAGTCACTCGCTTACCGGGACCGCTGACTCCTACGAGCAGTACTTC.

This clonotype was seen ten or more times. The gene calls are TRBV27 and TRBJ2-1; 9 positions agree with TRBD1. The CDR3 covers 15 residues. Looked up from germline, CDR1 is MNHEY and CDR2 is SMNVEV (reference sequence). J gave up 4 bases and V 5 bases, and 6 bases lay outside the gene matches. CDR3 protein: CASSPRQGVYNEQFF. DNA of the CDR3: TGTGCCAGCAGTCCAAGACAGGGGGTGTACAATGAGCAGTTCTTC.

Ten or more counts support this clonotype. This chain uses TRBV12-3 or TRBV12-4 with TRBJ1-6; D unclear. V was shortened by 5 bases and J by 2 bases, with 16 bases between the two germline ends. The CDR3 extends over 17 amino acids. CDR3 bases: TGTGCCAGCAGTCTCATCCCCCCGGGGACCTATAATTCACCCCTCCACTTT. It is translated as CASSLIPPGTYNSPLHF.

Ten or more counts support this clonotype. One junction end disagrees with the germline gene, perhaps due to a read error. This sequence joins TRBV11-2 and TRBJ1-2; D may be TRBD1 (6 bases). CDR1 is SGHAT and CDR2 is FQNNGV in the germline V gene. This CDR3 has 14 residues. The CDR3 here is CASSLDPGTSLSAF. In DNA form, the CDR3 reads TGTGCCAGCAGCTTAGACCCTGGGACATCACTCAGCGCCTTC.

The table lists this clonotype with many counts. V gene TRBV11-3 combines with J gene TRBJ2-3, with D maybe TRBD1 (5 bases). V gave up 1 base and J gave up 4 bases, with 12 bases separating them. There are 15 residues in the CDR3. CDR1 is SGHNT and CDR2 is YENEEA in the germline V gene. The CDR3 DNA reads TGTGCCAGCAGCTTAGGAACTGCAGGGTCAGATACGCAGTATTTT. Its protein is CASSLGTAGSDTQYF.

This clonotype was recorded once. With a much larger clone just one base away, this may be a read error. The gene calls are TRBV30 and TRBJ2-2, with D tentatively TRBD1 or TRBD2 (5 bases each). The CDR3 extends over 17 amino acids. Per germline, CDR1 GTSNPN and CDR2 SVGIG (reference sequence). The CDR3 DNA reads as TGTGCCTGGAGCGCAAACCGGGACCTACTTTACACCTGGGAGCTGTTTTTT. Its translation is CAWSANRDLLYTWELFF. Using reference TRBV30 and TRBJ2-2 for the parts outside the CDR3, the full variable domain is SQTIHQWPATLVQPVGSPLSLECTVEGTSNPNLYWYRQAAGRGLQLLFYSVGIGQISSEVPQNLSASRPQDRQFILSSKKLLLSDSGFYLCAWSANRDLLYTWELFFGEGSRLTVL.

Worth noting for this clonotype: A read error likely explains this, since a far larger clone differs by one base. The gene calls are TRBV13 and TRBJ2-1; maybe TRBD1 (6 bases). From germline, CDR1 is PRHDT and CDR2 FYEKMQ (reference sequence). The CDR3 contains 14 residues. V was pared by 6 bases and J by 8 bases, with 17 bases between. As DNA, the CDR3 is TGTGCCAGCAGTGGGGACACGTCGGCTGATGAGCAGTTCTTC. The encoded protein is CASSGDTSADEQFF.

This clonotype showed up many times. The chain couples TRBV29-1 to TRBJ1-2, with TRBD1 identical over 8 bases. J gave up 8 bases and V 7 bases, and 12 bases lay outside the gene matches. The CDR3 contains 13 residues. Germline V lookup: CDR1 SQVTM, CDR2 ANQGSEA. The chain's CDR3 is CSALETGVDGYTF. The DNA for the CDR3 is TGCAGCGCTCTAGAGACAGGGGTCGACGGCTACACCTTC.

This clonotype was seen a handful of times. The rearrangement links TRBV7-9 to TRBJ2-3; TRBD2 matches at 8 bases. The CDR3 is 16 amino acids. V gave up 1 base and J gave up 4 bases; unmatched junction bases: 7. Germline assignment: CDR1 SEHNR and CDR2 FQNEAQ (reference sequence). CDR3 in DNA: TGTGCCAGCAGCTTAGGGTTTAGCGGGGCCGCAGATACGCAGTATTTT. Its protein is CASSLGFSGAADTQYF.

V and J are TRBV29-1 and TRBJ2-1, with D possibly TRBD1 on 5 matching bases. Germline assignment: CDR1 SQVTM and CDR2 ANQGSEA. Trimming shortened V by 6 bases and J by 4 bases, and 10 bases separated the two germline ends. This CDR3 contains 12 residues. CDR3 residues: CSVVQGYNEQFF. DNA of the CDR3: TGCAGCGTCGTTCAGGGTTACAATGAGCAGTTCTTC.